Detailed here is one T cell receptor (beta chain). This entry belongs to a study of blood T cell repertoires in COVID-19. In the study overall: Samples taken during acute and convalescent COVID-19 were collected in the United States, Italy and Spain. Sources were T cells, B-cell-depleted T cells, or PBMCs; the material itself was cDNA or gDNA.

V shed 5 bases and J shed 2 bases, with 11 bases lying between them. Germline V gene sequence: CDR1 KGHDR, CDR2 SFDVKD. The CDR3 runs to 14 residues. The assay was immunoSEQ multiplex PCR, and TCRdb's table has in-frame clones only and misses some. The table has tens of thousands of clones, over 75% seen once. The sequence came from a human donor in a cohort sampled during active COVID-19. The V call is TRBV24-1, the J call TRBJ1-2; no clear D. Material for sequencing was peripheral blood. CDR3 sequence reads: CATSVGQANYGYTF. The CDR3 DNA reads as TGTGCCACCAGTGTCGGCCAGGCGAACTATGGCTACACCTTC.